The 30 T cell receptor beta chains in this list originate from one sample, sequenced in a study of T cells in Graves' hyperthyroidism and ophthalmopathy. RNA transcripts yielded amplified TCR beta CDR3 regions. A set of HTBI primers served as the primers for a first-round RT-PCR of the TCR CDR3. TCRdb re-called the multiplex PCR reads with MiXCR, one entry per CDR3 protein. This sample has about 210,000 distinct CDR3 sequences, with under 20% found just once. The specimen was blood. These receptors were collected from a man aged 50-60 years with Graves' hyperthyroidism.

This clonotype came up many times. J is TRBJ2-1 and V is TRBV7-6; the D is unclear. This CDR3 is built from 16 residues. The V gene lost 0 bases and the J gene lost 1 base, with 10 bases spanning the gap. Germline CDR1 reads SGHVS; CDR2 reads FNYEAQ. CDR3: CASSLALRISYNEQFF. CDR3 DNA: TGTGCCAGCAGCTTAGCGCTTAGAATATCCTACAATGAGCAGTTCTTC.

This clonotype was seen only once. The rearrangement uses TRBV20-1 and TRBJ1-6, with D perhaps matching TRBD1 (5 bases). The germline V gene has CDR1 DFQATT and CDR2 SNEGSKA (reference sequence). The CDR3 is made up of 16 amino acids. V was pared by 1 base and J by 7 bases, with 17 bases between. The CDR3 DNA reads TGCAGTGCTAGAGGGGCCGCCGGGACTGGAAATTCACCCCTCCACTTT. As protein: CSARGAAGTGNSPLHF.

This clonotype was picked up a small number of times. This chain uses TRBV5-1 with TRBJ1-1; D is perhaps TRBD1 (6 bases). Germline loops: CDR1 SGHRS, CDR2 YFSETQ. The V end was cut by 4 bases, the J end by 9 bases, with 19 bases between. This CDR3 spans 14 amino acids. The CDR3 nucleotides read TGCGCCAGCAGCCCAGGGGAGAGGGGCGCGAAAGCTTTCTTT. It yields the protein CASSPGERGAKAFF.

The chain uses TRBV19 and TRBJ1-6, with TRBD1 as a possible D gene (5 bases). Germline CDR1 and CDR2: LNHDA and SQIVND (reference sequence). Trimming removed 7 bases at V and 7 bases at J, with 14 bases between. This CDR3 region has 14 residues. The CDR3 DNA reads TGTGCCAGTATTGACAGACCGGGGAATTCACCCCTCCACTTT. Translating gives CASIDRPGNSPLHF.

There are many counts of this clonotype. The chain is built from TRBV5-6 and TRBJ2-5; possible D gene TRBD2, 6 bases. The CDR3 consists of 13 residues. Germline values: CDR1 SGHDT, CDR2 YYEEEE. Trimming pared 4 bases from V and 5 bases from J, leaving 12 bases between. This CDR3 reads CASSQRAGETQYF. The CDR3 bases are TGTGCCAGCAGCCAACGAGCGGGTGAGACCCAGTACTTC.

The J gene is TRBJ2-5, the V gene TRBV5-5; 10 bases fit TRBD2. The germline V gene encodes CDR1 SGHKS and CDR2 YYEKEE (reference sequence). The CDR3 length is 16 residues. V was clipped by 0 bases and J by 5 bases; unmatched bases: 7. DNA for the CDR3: TGTGCCAGCAGCTTGGTTGCTAGCGGGAGTATTGAGACCCAGTACTTC. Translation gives CASSLVASGSIETQYF.

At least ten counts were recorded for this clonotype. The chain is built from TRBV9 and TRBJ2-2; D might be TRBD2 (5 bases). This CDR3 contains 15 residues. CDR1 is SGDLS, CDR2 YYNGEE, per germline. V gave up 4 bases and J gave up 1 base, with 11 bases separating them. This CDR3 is CASSFYSENTGELFF. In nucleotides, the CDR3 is TGTGCCAGCAGCTTTTATAGCGAGAACACCGGGGAGCTGTTTTTT.

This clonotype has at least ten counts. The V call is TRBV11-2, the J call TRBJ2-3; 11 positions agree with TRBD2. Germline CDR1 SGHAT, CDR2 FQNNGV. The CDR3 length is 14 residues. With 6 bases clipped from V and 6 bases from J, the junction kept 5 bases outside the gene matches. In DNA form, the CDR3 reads TGTGCCAGCAGAATAGCGGGAGGGTTGGATACGCAGTATTTT. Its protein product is CASRIAGGLDTQYF. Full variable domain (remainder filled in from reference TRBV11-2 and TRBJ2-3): EAGVAQSPRYKIIEKRQSVAFWCNPISGHATLYWYQQILGQGPKLLIQFQNNGVVDDSQLPKDRFSAERLKGVDSTLKIQPAKLEDSAVYLCASRIAGGLDTQYFGPGTRLTVL.

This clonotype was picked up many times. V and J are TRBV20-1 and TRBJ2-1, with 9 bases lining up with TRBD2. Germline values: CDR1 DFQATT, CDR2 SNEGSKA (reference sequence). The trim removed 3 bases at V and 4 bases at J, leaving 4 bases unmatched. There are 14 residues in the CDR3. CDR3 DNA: TGCAGTGCTAGGACTAGCGGAAGATACAATGAGCAGTTCTTC. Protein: CSARTSGRYNEQFF.

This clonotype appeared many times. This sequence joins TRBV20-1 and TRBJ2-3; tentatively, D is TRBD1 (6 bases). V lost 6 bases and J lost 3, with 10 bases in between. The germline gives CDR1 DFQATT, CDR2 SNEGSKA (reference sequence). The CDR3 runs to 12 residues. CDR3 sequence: CSASGVTDTQYF. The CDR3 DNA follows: TGCAGTGCCTCAGGGGTTACAGATACGCAGTATTTT.

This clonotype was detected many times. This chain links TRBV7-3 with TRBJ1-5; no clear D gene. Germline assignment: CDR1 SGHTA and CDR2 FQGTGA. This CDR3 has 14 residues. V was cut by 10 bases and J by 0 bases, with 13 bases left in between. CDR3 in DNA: TGTGCCATCCTTCGGCGGAATAGCAATCAGCCCCAGCATTTT. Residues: CAILRRNSNQPQHF.

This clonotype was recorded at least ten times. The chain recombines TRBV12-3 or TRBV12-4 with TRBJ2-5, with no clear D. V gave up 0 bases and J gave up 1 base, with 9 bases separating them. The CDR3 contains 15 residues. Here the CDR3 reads CASSLAIGSQETQYF. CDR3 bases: TGTGCCAGCAGTTTAGCGATAGGTAGCCAAGAGACCCAGTACTTC.

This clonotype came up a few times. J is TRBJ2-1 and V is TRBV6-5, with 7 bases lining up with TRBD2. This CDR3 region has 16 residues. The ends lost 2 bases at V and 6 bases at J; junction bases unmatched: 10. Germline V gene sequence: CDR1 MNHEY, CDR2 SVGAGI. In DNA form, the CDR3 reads TGTGCCAGCAGTTACCCTGAGCGGGGACTCTCCAATGAGCAGTTCTTC. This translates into CASSYPERGLSNEQFF.

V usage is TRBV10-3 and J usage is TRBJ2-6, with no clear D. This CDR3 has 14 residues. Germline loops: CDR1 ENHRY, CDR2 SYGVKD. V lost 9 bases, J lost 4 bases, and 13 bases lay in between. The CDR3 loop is CAIHGTSGANVLTF. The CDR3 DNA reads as TGTGCCATACACGGTACCTCGGGGGCCAACGTCCTGACTTTC.

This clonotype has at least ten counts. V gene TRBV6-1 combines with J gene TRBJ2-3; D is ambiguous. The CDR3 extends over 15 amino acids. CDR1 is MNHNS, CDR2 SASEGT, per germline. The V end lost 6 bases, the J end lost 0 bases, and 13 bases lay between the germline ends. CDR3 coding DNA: TGTGCCAGCAGCCCTAGGACGGTTAGCACAGATACGCAGTATTTT. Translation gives CASSPRTVSTDTQYF.

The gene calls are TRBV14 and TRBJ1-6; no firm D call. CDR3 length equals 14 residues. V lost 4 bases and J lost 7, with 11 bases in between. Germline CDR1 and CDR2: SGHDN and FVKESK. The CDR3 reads CASSLVGWNSPLHF. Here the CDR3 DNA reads TGTGCCAGCAGCCTAGTGGGATGGAATTCACCCCTCCACTTT.

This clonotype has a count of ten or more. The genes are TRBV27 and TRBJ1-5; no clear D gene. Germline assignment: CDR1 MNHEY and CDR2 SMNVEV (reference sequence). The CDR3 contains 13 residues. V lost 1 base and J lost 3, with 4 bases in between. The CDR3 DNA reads TGTGCCAGCAGTTTATTTCCCAATCAGCCCCAGCATTTT. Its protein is CASSLFPNQPQHF.

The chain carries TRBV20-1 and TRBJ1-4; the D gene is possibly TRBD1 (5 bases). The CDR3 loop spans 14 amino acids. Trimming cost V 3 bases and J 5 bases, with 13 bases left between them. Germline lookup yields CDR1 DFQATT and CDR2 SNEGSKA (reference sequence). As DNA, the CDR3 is TGCAGTGCTAGTACGCGGGGGGTCAATGAAAAACTGTTTTTT. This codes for CSASTRGVNEKLFF.

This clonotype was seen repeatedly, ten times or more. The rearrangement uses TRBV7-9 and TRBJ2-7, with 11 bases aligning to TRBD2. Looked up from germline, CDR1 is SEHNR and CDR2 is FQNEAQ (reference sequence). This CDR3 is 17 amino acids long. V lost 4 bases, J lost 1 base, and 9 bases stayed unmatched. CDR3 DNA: TGTGCCAGCAGCTCGCCAAGACTAGCGGGGACTTCCTACGAGCAGTACTTC. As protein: CASSSPRLAGTSYEQYF. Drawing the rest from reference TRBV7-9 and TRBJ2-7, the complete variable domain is DTGVSQNPRHKITKRGQNVTFRCDPISEHNRLYWYRQTLGQGPEFLTYFQNEAQLEKSRLLSDRFSAERPKGSFSTLEIQRTEQGDSAMYLCASSSPRLAGTSYEQYFGPGTRLTVT.

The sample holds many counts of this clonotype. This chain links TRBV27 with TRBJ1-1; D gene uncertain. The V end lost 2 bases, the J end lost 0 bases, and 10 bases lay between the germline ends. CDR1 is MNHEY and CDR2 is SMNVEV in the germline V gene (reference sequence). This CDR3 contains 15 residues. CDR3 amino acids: CASSLEPYMNTEAFF. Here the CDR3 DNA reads TGTGCCAGCAGTTTAGAACCGTATATGAACACTGAAGCTTTCTTT.

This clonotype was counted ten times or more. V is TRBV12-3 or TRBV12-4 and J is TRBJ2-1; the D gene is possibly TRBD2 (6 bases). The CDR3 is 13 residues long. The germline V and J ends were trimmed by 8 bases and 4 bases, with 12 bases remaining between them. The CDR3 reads CASSERGYNEQFF. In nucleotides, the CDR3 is TGTGCCAGCTCGGAACGGGGGTACAATGAGCAGTTCTTC.

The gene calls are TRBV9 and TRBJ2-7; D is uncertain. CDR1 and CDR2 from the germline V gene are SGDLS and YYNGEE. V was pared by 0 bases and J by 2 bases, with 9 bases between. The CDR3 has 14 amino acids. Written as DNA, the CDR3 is TGTGCCAGCAGCGTAGGTCGGATCCCCTACGAGCAGTACTTC. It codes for CASSVGRIPYEQYF.

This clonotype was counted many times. The CDR3 nucleotides read TGTGCCAGCAGTTTATTAGGGGCCTCCTACGAGCAGTACTTC. This translates into CASSLLGASYEQYF. The V call is TRBV27, the J call TRBJ2-7; possibly TRBD1 for D (5 bases). Germline CDR1 reads MNHEY; CDR2 reads SMNVEV (reference sequence). The CDR3 extends over 14 amino acids. Trimming pared 1 base from V and 0 bases from J, leaving 7 bases between.

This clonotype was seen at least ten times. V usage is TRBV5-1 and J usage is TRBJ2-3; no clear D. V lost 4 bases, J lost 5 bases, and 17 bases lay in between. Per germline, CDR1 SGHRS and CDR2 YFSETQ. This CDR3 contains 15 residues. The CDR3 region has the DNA TGCGCCAGCAGCCCGAGCCCGAGACGAGAAGATACGCAGTATTTT. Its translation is CASSPSPRREDTQYF.

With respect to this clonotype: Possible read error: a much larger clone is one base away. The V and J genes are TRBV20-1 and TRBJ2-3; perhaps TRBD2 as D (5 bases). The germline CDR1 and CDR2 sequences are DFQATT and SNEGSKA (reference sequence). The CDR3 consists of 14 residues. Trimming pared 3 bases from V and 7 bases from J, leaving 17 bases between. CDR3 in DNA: TGCAGTGCTAGGGTCCCGGGATCAAGGAATACGCAGTATTTT. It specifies CSARVPGSRNTQYF.

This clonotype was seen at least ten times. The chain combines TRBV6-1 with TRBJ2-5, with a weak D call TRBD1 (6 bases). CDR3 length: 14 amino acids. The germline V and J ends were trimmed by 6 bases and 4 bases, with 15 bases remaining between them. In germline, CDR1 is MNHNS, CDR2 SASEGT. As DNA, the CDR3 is TGTGCCAGCAGGGCCCCAGGGGAAGCAGAGACCCAGTACTTC. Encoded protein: CASRAPGEAETQYF.

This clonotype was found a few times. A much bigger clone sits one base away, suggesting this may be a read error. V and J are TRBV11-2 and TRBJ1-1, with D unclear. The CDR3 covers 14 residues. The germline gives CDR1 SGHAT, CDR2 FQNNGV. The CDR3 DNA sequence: TGTGCCAACAGCTTAGGCTCAGAGAACACTGAAGCTTTCTTT. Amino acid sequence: CANSLGSENTEAFF. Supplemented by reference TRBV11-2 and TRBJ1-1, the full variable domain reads EAGVAQSPRYKIIEKRQSVAFWCNPISGHATLYWYQQILGQGPKLLIQFQNNGVVDDSQLPKDRFSAERLKGVDSTLKIQPAKLEDSAVYLCANSLGSENTEAFFGQGTRLTVV.

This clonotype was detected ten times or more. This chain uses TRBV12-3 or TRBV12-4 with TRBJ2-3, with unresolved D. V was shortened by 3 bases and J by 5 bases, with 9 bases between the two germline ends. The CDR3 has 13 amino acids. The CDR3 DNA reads TGTGCCAGCAGTTTTTTAGCTCTAGATACGCAGTATTTT. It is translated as CASSFLALDTQYF.

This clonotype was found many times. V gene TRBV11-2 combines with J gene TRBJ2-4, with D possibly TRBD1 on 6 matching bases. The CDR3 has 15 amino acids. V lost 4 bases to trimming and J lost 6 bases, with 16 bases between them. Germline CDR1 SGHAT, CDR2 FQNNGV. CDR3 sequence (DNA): TGTGCCAGCAGCTCGATATATTTCAGGGGAAACATTCAGTACTTC. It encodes CASSSIYFRGNIQYF. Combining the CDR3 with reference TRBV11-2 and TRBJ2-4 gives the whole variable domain EAGVAQSPRYKIIEKRQSVAFWCNPISGHATLYWYQQILGQGPKLLIQFQNNGVVDDSQLPKDRFSAERLKGVDSTLKIQPAKLEDSAVYLCASSSIYFRGNIQYFGAGTRLSVL.

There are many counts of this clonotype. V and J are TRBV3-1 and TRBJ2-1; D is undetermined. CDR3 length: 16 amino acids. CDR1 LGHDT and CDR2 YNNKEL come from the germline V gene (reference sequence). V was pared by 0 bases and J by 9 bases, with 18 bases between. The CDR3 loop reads CASSQEVSSPHLEQFF. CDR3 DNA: TGTGCCAGCAGCCAAGAGGTTAGCAGCCCGCATCTTGAGCAGTTCTTC.